Each of the 26 T cell receptor beta chains below was sequenced from the same sample in a study of blood T cell repertoires in COVID-19. The repertoire was sequenced with immunoSEQ multiplex PCR; TCRdb's copy has only in-frame clones and lacks some. The sample lists about 240,000 clones, roughly 90% seen once, with approximately 7.5% in the top ten. The material sequenced was peripheral blood. The receptor source for this set is a man aged 60 to 69 who had recovered from COVID-19.

The chain couples TRBV4-1 to TRBJ2-3; D might be TRBD2 (6 bases). Germline V gene data show CDR1 as MGHRA and CDR2 as YSYEKL. The CDR3 has 14 residues. V dropped 4 bases and J dropped 5 bases, with 13 bases sitting between them. The CDR3 here is CASSLPTGGDTQYF. As DNA, the CDR3 is TGCGCCAGCAGCCTACCCACCGGGGGAGATACGCAGTATTTT.

The rearrangement joins TRBV2 to TRBJ2-5; weak D call: TRBD1 (6 bases). CDR1 and CDR2 (germline): SNHLY, FYNNEI. The V end lost 7 bases, the J end lost 4 bases, and 19 bases lay between the germline ends. CDR3 length: 15 amino acids. The CDR3 loop reads CASIWGQISGETQYF. As DNA, the CDR3 is TGTGCCAGCATCTGGGGGCAGATCTCCGGAGAGACCCAGTACTTC. Together with reference TRBV2 and TRBJ2-5, the CDR3 gives the full variable domain: EPEVTQTPSHQVTQMGQEVILRCVPISNHLYFYWYRQILGQKVEFLVSFYNNEISEKSEIFDDQFSVERPDGSNFTLKIRSTKLEDSAMYFCASIWGQISGETQYFGPGTRLLVL.

This clone was found once. The gene calls are TRBV5-1 and TRBJ2-5; 10 bases map to TRBD2. V lost 2 bases and J lost 5; bases outside the gene matches: 6. This CDR3 comprises 15 residues. The germline gives CDR1 SGHRS, CDR2 YFSETQ. As DNA, the CDR3 is TGCGCCAGCAGCTTTATAGCGGGGGGTCTGGAGACCCAGTACTTC. It yields the protein CASSFIAGGLETQYF.

The V gene is TRBV14, the J gene TRBJ1-2; D is uncertain. The germline V gene has CDR1 SGHDN and CDR2 FVKESK. Trimming removed 2 bases from V and 4 bases from J, with 14 bases in between. The CDR3 extends over 15 amino acids. The CDR3 region is CASSQSWQTSYGYTF. The CDR3 bases are TGTGCCAGCAGCCAATCCTGGCAGACATCCTATGGCTACACCTTC.

CDR3 sequence: CASSLRGLRTDTQYF. DNA for the CDR3: TGTGCCAGCAGCTTAAGGGGACTGCGCACAGATACGCAGTATTTT. This sequence joins TRBV7-7 and TRBJ2-3; a possible D gene is TRBD2 (6 bases). The germline V gene encodes CDR1 SSHAT and CDR2 FNYEAQ (reference sequence). The CDR3 totals 15 residues. V lost 2 bases, J lost 1 base, and 10 bases lay in between. The full variable domain, its missing parts supplied by reference TRBV7-7 and TRBJ2-3, is GAGVSQSPRYKVTKRGQDVTLRCDPISSHATLYWYQQALGQGPEFLTYFNYEAQPDKSGLPSDRFSAERPEGSISTLTIQRTEQRDSAMYRCASSLRGLRTDTQYFGPGTRLTVL.

The CDR3 sequence is CASSYRTGNYGYTF. For the CDR3, the DNA is TGTGCCAGCAGTTACCGGACAGGGAACTATGGCTACACCTTC. This chain links TRBV6-5 with TRBJ1-2; 8 bases match TRBD1. This CDR3 region has 14 residues. Losses at the gene ends were 2 bases for V and 2 bases for J; bases not matched to a gene: 1. CDR1 is MNHEY, CDR2 SVGAGI, per germline.

CDR3 sequence (DNA): TGTGCCAGCTCACCACCTAACGCGGGTTCCACGGGTGAGCAGTACTTC. Its translation is CASSPPNAGSTGEQYF. The chain uses TRBV18 and TRBJ2-7, with D possibly TRBD2 on 5 matching bases. The germline CDR1 and CDR2 sequences are KGHSH and LQKENI. This CDR3 is built from 16 residues. The V gene lost 0 bases and the J gene lost 7 bases, with 19 bases spanning the gap.

The genes are TRBV19 and TRBJ2-3, with D perhaps TRBD2 (5 bases). The CDR3 contains 13 residues. Trimming removed 4 bases at V and 5 bases at J, with 10 bases between. CDR1 LNHDA and CDR2 SQIVND come from the germline V gene (reference sequence). DNA for the CDR3: TGTGCCAGTAGTACCCTAGAGGGAGATACGCAGTATTTT. It codes for CASSTLEGDTQYF. Combining the CDR3 with reference TRBV19 and TRBJ2-3 gives the whole variable domain DGGITQSPKYLFRKEGQNVTLSCEQNLNHDAMYWYRQDPGQGLRLIYYSQIVNDFQKGDIAEGYSVSREKKESFPLTVTSAQKNPTAFYLCASSTLEGDTQYFGPGTRLTVL.

The genes are TRBV5-1 and TRBJ1-1; no reliable D call. The CDR3 is 14 residues long. The germline V and J ends were trimmed by 4 bases and 0 bases, with 10 bases remaining between them. In germline, CDR1 is SGHRS, CDR2 YFSETQ. The CDR3: CASSREVVNTEAFF. CDR3 in DNA: TGCGCCAGCAGCAGGGAGGTGGTGAACACTGAAGCTTTCTTT.

The chain links TRBV19 to TRBJ2-3; TRBD1 matches at 7 bases. CDR3 length: 14 amino acids. CDR1 LNHDA and CDR2 SQIVND come from the germline V gene (reference sequence). Trimming at V came to 3 bases and at J to 2 bases, leaving 2 bases not matched to a gene. In nucleotides, the CDR3 is TGTGCCAGTAGTATTACAGGGGTCACAGATACGCAGTATTTT. Encoded protein: CASSITGVTDTQYF. Full variable domain (missing parts from reference TRBV19 and TRBJ2-3): DGGITQSPKYLFRKEGQNVTLSCEQNLNHDAMYWYRQDPGQGLRLIYYSQIVNDFQKGDIAEGYSVSREKKESFPLTVTSAQKNPTAFYLCASSITGVTDTQYFGPGTRLTVL.

The rearrangement links TRBV30 to TRBJ1-5; possible D gene TRBD1, 6 bases. The V gene lost 2 bases and the J gene lost 5 bases, with 10 bases spanning the gap. The CDR3 consists of 13 residues. Germline CDR1 is GTSNPN and CDR2 is SVGIG (reference sequence). The CDR3 region is CAWSISGDQPQHF. CDR3 coding DNA: TGTGCCTGGAGTATCTCAGGGGATCAGCCCCAGCATTTT.

V usage is TRBV7-6 and J usage is TRBJ1-6; 8 bases are a match to TRBD1. Germline CDR1 reads SGHVS; CDR2 reads FNYEAQ. The V segment lost 5 bases and the J segment 3 bases; nucleotides outside the gene matches: 3. This CDR3 contains 15 residues. In DNA, the CDR3 is TGTGCCAGCAGCACTGGACAGGGCTATAATTCACCCCTCCACTTT. Translating it yields CASSTGQGYNSPLHF.

CDR3 nucleotide sequence: TGTGCCAGCAGCCAGGGGTTCGACTACGAGCAGTACGTC. It specifies CASSQGFDYEQYV. The chain combines TRBV7-6 with TRBJ2-7; possibly TRBD1 for D (6 bases). Looked up from germline, CDR1 is SGHVS and CDR2 is FNYEAQ. The ends were cut back, 5 bases at V and 3 bases at J, with 11 bases in the middle. This CDR3 has 13 residues.

The chain joins TRBV6-5 to TRBJ2-2; 8 nucleotides align to TRBD1. V was clipped by 5 bases and J by 4 bases; unmatched bases: 6. This CDR3 comprises 15 residues. Per the germline V gene, CDR1 is MNHEY and CDR2 is SVGAGI. The CDR3 DNA follows: TGTGCCAGCAGTAGACAGGGGATGGTCACCGGGGAGCTGTTTTTT. Residues: CASSRQGMVTGELFF.

In this sample, this clone turned up once. The chain links TRBV10-3 to TRBJ2-2; weak D call: TRBD1 (6 bases). The CDR3 covers 14 residues. Germline values: CDR1 ENHRY, CDR2 SYGVKD. Deletions cut 3 bases from V and 4 bases from J, with 9 bases between. CDR3 DNA: TGTGCCATCAGTGAAGGGGGAGTCACCGGGGAGCTGTTTTTT. Translated: CAISEGGVTGELFF.

The genes are TRBV5-1 and TRBJ1-2; possible D gene TRBD1, 5 bases. V lost 0 bases, J lost 1 base, and 7 bases lay in between. The CDR3 covers 14 residues. Germline loops: CDR1 SGHRS, CDR2 YFSETQ. In DNA form, the CDR3 reads TGCGCCAGCAGCTTGGCAGGGAATAACTATGGCTACACCTTC. Its translation: CASSLAGNNYGYTF.

The V gene is TRBV24-1, the J gene TRBJ1-2, with TRBD1 as a possible D gene (5 bases). Trimming stripped 4 bases from V and 8 bases from J, with 13 bases between. CDR3 length: 13 residues. Looked up from germline, CDR1 is KGHDR and CDR2 is SFDVKD. The DNA for the CDR3 is TGTGCCACCAGTGACCCAGGGAAGTACGGCTACACCTTC. As protein: CATSDPGKYGYTF.

The table lists this clone with a few counts. CDR3 loop: CASRLVEGQDSNQPQHF. CDR3 sequence (DNA): TGTGCAAGTCGCTTAGTAGAGGGACAGGATAGCAATCAGCCCCAGCATTTT. The V gene is TRBV12-2, the J gene TRBJ1-5; the table calls TRBD1, which could not be checked here. TRBV12-2 represents a pseudogene. The length of the CDR3 is 17 residues.

CDR3 DNA: TGTGCCAGCAGCTTACGGGGACTGAACACCGGGGAGCTGTTTTTT. This sequence encodes CASSLRGLNTGELFF. This chain uses TRBV5-6 with TRBJ2-2; tentative D call: TRBD2 (6 bases). The CDR3 length is 15 residues. CDR1 and CDR2 from the germline V gene are SGHDT and YYEEEE. The V and J ends lost 2 bases and 1 base respectively, with 9 bases between them.

The CDR3 is CASGLVIGGVPEQYF. CDR3 coding DNA: TGTGCTAGTGGTTTGGTAATAGGCGGGGTACCCGAGCAGTACTTC. The chain combines TRBV12-5 with TRBJ2-7; perhaps TRBD2 as D (6 bases). The germline gives CDR1 LGHNT, CDR2 FRNRAP. CDR3 size: 15 residues. The V end was cut by 0 bases, the J end by 6 bases, with 15 bases between.

The chain recombines TRBV7-8 with TRBJ2-1, with a possible D match to TRBD1 (6 bases). The CDR3 covers 17 residues. Germline-derived CDR1 and CDR2 are SGHVS and FQNEAQ. Between the trimmed V and J ends, which lost 3 bases and 5 bases, there was a span of 20 bases. The CDR3 nucleotides read TGTGCCAGCAGCTTTAGTTTGCCCCGGGACATTGACAATGAGCAGTTCTTC. Residues: CASSFSLPRDIDNEQFF.

V is TRBV5-1 and J is TRBJ1-4; weak D call: TRBD1 (6 bases). Per germline, CDR1 SGHRS and CDR2 YFSETQ. The CDR3 covers 15 residues. Trimming stripped 4 bases from V and 6 bases from J, with 16 bases between. In DNA, the CDR3 is TGCGCCAGCAGCCAACAGGGAAGAGAGTATGAAAAACTGTTTTTT. It codes for CASSQQGREYEKLFF.

The chain employs TRBV6-6 and TRBJ2-5; 11 positions agree with TRBD1. This CDR3 spans 16 amino acids. V was clipped by 1 base and J by 5 bases; unmatched bases: 6. Per the germline V gene, CDR1 is MNHNY and CDR2 is SVGAGI (reference sequence). For the CDR3, the DNA is TGTGCCAGCAGTTACTATGGGACAGGGGGTAGCGAGACCCAGTACTTC. Translated: CASSYYGTGGSETQYF.

This chain joins TRBV24-1 and TRBJ2-3; 9 nucleotides agree with TRBD2. The CDR3 has 16 amino acids. Germline V lookup: CDR1 KGHDR, CDR2 SFDVKD. V lost 3 bases and J lost 1; bases outside the gene matches: 4. CDR3 nucleotides: TGTGCCACCAGTGATGTATTAGCGGGGGGCACAGATACGCAGTATTTT. Translating gives CATSDVLAGGTDTQYF.

The chain carries TRBV6-6 and TRBJ1-6, with D possibly matching TRBD1 (5 bases). The length of the CDR3 is 15 residues. Trimming stripped 2 bases from V and 10 bases from J, with 15 bases between. Looked up from germline, CDR1 is MNHNY and CDR2 is SVGAGI (reference sequence). The CDR3 DNA reads TGTGCCAGCAGTTACGCCAGGGCCCCCAACTCACCCCTCCACTTT. This sequence encodes CASSYARAPNSPLHF.

V gene TRBV7-8 combines with J gene TRBJ1-6; no definite D call. Germline CDR1 SGHVS, CDR2 FQNEAQ. This CDR3 has 14 residues. Trimming cost V 5 bases and J 3 bases, with 8 bases left between them. The CDR3 here is CASSPSRYNSPLHF. CDR3 DNA: TGTGCCAGCAGCCCCTCCCGCTATAATTCACCCCTCCACTTT. The variable domain in full, completed from reference TRBV7-8 and TRBJ1-6, reads GAGVSQSPRYKVAKRGQDVALRCDPISGHVSLFWYQQALGQGPEFLTYFQNEAQLDKSGLPSDRFFAERPEGSVSTLKIQRTQQEDSAVYLCASSPSRYNSPLHFGNGTRLTVT.